What follows are 3 T cell receptor beta chains derived from one specimen sequenced in a study of PD-1 blockade in classical Hodgkin lymphoma. With no exception, relapse followed autologous stem cell transplantation in all patients, and brentuximab vedotin exposure varied. Clones were read by immunoSEQ multiplex PCR, and TCRdb kept only the in-frame ones, dropping some. Of approximately 100,000 clones listed, roughly 90% are singletons. Sequencing was performed on peripheral blood mononuclear cells (PBMCs), taken before the second cycle of nivolumab. These TCRs come from a human donor with classical Hodgkin lymphoma.

V is TRBV27 and J is TRBJ1-2; 9 bases match TRBD1. J gave up 8 bases and V 6 bases, and 10 bases lay outside the gene matches. This CDR3 contains 14 residues. Germline-derived CDR1 and CDR2 are MNHEY and SMNVEV (reference sequence). The CDR3 DNA sequence: TGTGCCAGCAGACGACAGGGGGGTTCATTGGGCTACACCTTC. Translated, it gives CASRRQGGSLGYTF.

The chain carries TRBV6-5 and TRBJ2-5, with D unresolved. CDR1 MNHEY and CDR2 SVGAGI come from the germline V gene. V lost 3 bases, J lost 1 base, and 6 bases lay in between. The CDR3 totals 13 residues. CDR3 DNA sequence: TGTGCCAGCAGTTATTCTCGCCAAGAGACCCAGTACTTC. Amino acid sequence: CASSYSRQETQYF.

DNA for the CDR3: TGTGCCAGCACCTCTAGGGCGGGGGAGTACGAGCAGTACTTC. Protein: CASTSRAGEYEQYF. The gene calls are TRBV13 and TRBJ2-7; TRBD2 matches at 7 bases. Germline lookup yields CDR1 PRHDT and CDR2 FYEKMQ (reference sequence). The trim removed 7 bases at V and 4 bases at J, leaving 10 bases unmatched. The length of the CDR3 is 14 residues.